The clone carrying this T cell receptor beta chain was seen only a few times. Its specificity is not known. Unique molecular identifiers were in the cDNA, with template-switch universal primer binding. TCRdb redid the calling of the 5' RACE reads with MiXCR, one entry per CDR3 protein. The sample yields around 480,000 distinct CDR3 sequences, about 13% seen once. This CDR3 comprises 14 residues. Germline V gene data show CDR1 as SEHNR and CDR2 as FQNEAQ (reference sequence). The V gene lost 6 bases and the J gene lost 2 bases, with 10 bases spanning the gap. The data belong to a study of identical twins. All donors were healthy, and all were Caucasian. Findings and caveats of the study: The authors noted that invariant MAIT and iNKT cells could partly confound zero-insertion analyses. Insertions ran lower in abundant cord blood beta clonotypes, though not in memory repertoires.

This sample also appeared in a second study, on yellow fever vaccine responses in identical twins.

This TCR was recovered from a woman under 30 in good health. Sequencing used CD4+ T cells sorted from blood. This chain connects TRBV7-9 to TRBJ2-2; D remains unclear. CDR3: CASRNNINTGELFF. CDR3 nucleotide sequence: TGTGCCAGCAGGAATAATATCAACACCGGGGAGCTGTTTTTT.